What follows are 22 T cell receptor beta chains derived from one specimen sequenced in a study of PD-1 blockade in classical Hodgkin lymphoma. Produced via immunoSEQ multiplex PCR; TCRdb's table is partial and in-frame only. The sample lists approximately 27,000 clones, just over 85% occurring once. Each of the patients experienced relapse following autologous stem cell transplantation, and their brentuximab vedotin exposure differed. The sequenced sample was peripheral blood mononuclear cells (PBMCs), obtained at baseline. The receptors were gathered from a human donor with classical Hodgkin lymphoma.

The gene calls are TRBV4-1 and TRBJ1-5; D perhaps matches TRBD1 (6 bases). Germline assignment: CDR1 MGHRA and CDR2 YSYEKL. This CDR3 has 20 residues. V lost 0 bases, J lost 1 base, and 22 bases lay in between. The CDR3 spells CASSQDIRGVRDASNQPQHF. In DNA form, the CDR3 reads TGCGCCAGCAGCCAAGATATCAGGGGAGTAAGGGACGCCAGCAATCAGCCCCAGCATTTT.

This clone has a single count. The J gene is TRBJ1-4, the V gene TRBV12-5; 7 bases fit TRBD1. This CDR3 is built from 14 residues. Looked up from germline, CDR1 is LGHNT and CDR2 is FRNRAP. The V gene end was trimmed by 6 bases and the J gene end by 5 bases; junction bases not matched to a gene: 6. The CDR3 nucleotides read TGTGCTAGTGGGACAGGGACAGCGAATGAAAAACTGTTTTTT. Encoded protein: CASGTGTANEKLFF.

This chain joins TRBV5-1 and TRBJ1-6, with 8 bases aligning to TRBD1. The CDR3 loop spans 14 amino acids. With 3 bases clipped from V and 5 bases from J, the junction kept 1 base outside the gene matches. Germline CDR1 SGHRS, CDR2 YFSETQ. CDR3 sequence: CASSSQGDNSPLHF. As DNA, the CDR3 is TGCGCCAGCAGCTCACAGGGGGATAATTCACCCCTCCACTTT. The entire variable domain, with the rest obtained from reference TRBV5-1 and TRBJ1-6, is as follows: KAGVTQTPRYLIKTRGQQVTLSCSPISGHRSVSWYQQTPGQGLQFLFEYFSETQRNKGNFPGRFSGRQFSNSRSEMNVSTLELGDSALYLCASSSQGDNSPLHFGNGTRLTVT.

This clone was detected only once. This rearrangement joins TRBV2 to TRBJ2-5; D perhaps matches TRBD1 (5 bases). Germline V gene data show CDR1 as SNHLY and CDR2 as FYNNEI. CDR3 length: 12 residues. Between the trimmed V and J ends, which lost 4 bases and 7 bases, there was a span of 10 bases. For the CDR3, the DNA is TGTGCCAGCAGTGTGCAGGGAACGACCCAGTACTTC. Its protein product is CASSVQGTTQYF.

V gene TRBV29-1 combines with J gene TRBJ2-4, with D maybe TRBD2 (5 bases). Germline V gene sequence: CDR1 SQVTM, CDR2 ANQGSEA. The CDR3 has 13 amino acids. Trimming removed 0 bases at V and 8 bases at J, with 11 bases between. CDR3 amino acids: CSVEDGAADIQYF. CDR3 bases: TGCAGCGTTGAAGATGGAGCGGCAGACATTCAGTACTTC.

The chain is built from TRBV7-2 and TRBJ2-7, with 8 bases lining up with TRBD1. This CDR3 is 15 amino acids long. V shed 1 base, J shed 6 bases, and the junction held 8 bases outside the gene matches. Germline CDR1 reads SGHTA; CDR2 reads FQGNSA. CDR3: CASSLVGTGHREQYF. In nucleotides, the CDR3 is TGTGCCAGCAGCTTAGTGGGGACAGGTCACCGCGAGCAGTACTTC.

This chain links TRBV5-3 with TRBJ2-7, with D possibly TRBD1 on 6 matching bases. TRBV5-3 is recorded as an ORF, its role being uncertain. Trimming pared 8 bases from V and 3 bases from J, leaving 21 bases between. The CDR3 is 15 residues long. This CDR3 reads CASTLGAAGDYEQYF. CDR3 sequence (DNA): TGTGCCAGCACCCTGGGGGCGGCAGGGGACTACGAGCAGTACTTC.

This clone was counted only a few times. The V gene is TRBV4-2, the J gene TRBJ1-1; D possibly corresponds to TRBD1 (5 bases). The CDR3 is made up of 15 amino acids. Trimming stripped 1 base from V and 2 bases from J, with 11 bases between. CDR1 LGHNA and CDR2 YNFKEQ come from the germline V gene. The CDR3, as DNA: TGTGCCAGCAGCCAAGTCGAGACAGTCAACACTGAAGCTTTCTTT. It yields the protein CASSQVETVNTEAFF.

This clone was seen just once. CDR3 residues: CASSFAGGIADTQYF. The CDR3 DNA reads as TGTGCCAGCAGCTTCGCGGGGGGTATCGCAGATACGCAGTATTTT. J is TRBJ2-3 and V is TRBV7-9; 8 bases are shared with TRBD2. The CDR3 consists of 15 residues. The V gene's germline CDR1 is SEHNR and CDR2 FQNEAQ (reference sequence). Trimming removed 3 bases from V and 4 bases from J; junction bases left unmatched: 6. The variable domain in full, completed from reference TRBV7-9 and TRBJ2-3, reads DTGVSQNPRHKITKRGQNVTFRCDPISEHNRLYWYRQTLGQGPEFLTYFQNEAQLEKSRLLSDRFSAERPKGSFSTLEIQRTEQGDSAMYLCASSFAGGIADTQYFGPGTRLTVL.

The genes are TRBV6-5 and TRBJ2-3; possible D gene TRBD1, 6 bases. CDR3 length: 13 amino acids. Trimming shortened V by 6 bases and J by 0 bases, and 7 bases separated the two germline ends. The germline V gene has CDR1 MNHEY and CDR2 SVGAGI. The CDR3 DNA reads TGTGCCAGCAGGAGGGGGAGCACAGATACGCAGTATTTT. It translates to CASRRGSTDTQYF.

For this clone: This sample includes further DNA sequences coding for the same CDR3. The chain uses TRBV7-2 and TRBJ1-1; D not resolved. The CDR3 is 14 residues long. Germline V gene lookup returns CDR1 SGHTA and CDR2 FQGNSA. V gave up 2 bases and J gave up 0 bases, with 7 bases separating them. The CDR3 region has the DNA TGTGCCAGCAGCTTACAAGGTCTGAACACTGAAGCTTTCTTT. Protein: CASSLQGLNTEAFF.

This clone was found once. The rearrangement joins TRBV9 to TRBJ2-5; 9 bases map to TRBD2. The V segment lost 0 bases and the J segment 3 bases; nucleotides outside the gene matches: 3. CDR3 length: 15 amino acids. Germline lookup yields CDR1 SGDLS and CDR2 YYNGEE. The CDR3 DNA reads TGTGCCAGCAGCGTAGGGCCTAGCGGGGAAGAGACCCAGTACTTC. Protein sequence: CASSVGPSGEETQYF.

V is TRBV2 and J is TRBJ1-5; D is unclear. The length of the CDR3 is 14 residues. Trimming stripped 4 bases from V and 3 bases from J, with 10 bases between. CDR1 SNHLY and CDR2 FYNNEI come from the germline V gene. In nucleotides, the CDR3 is TGTGCCAGCAGTGTCGGACGTCTCAATCAGCCCCAGCATTTT. Protein sequence: CASSVGRLNQPQHF.

V usage is TRBV11-2 and J usage is TRBJ2-7; TRBD1 might be the D (6 bases). Trimming left V 5 bases short and J 6 bases short, with 11 bases between. The CDR3 has 12 residues. Germline CDR1 reads SGHAT; CDR2 reads FQNNGV. The CDR3 DNA sequence: TGTGCCAGCAGCCCCAACAGGGCCGAGCAGTACTTC. This encodes CASSPNRAEQYF.

This rearrangement joins TRBV11-2 to TRBJ2-7; D is unresolved. The CDR3 is 16 residues long. Germline V gene data show CDR1 as SGHAT and CDR2 as FQNNGV. The V and J ends lost 1 base and 0 bases respectively, with 13 bases between them. The CDR3 DNA reads as TGTGCCAGCAGCTTAGGCCCCTTGTTCAGCTCCTACGAGCAGTACTTC. Protein product: CASSLGPLFSSYEQYF.

The rearrangement uses TRBV2 and TRBJ1-3, with TRBD1 matching 7 bases. J was trimmed by 0 bases and V by 6 bases; bases with no gene match: 8. CDR3 length: 16 amino acids. From germline, CDR1 is SNHLY and CDR2 FYNNEI. The CDR3 reads CASSMTGSSSGNTIYF. The CDR3 DNA follows: TGTGCCAGCAGCATGACAGGGTCCAGCTCTGGAAACACCATATATTTT. The full variable domain, completed using reference TRBV2 and TRBJ1-3, is EPEVTQTPSHQVTQMGQEVILRCVPISNHLYFYWYRQILGQKVEFLVSFYNNEISEKSEIFDDQFSVERPDGSNFTLKIRSTKLEDSAMYFCASSMTGSSSGNTIYFGEGSWLTVV.

In nucleotides, the CDR3 is TGCGCCAGCAGCTTGGCCCCGGAGGTATCCTACGAGCAGTACTTC. It specifies CASSLAPEVSYEQYF. This chain uses TRBV5-1 with TRBJ2-7; D perhaps matches TRBD2 (5 bases). This CDR3 has 15 amino acids. Between the trimmed V and J ends, which lost 0 bases and 1 base, there was a span of 11 bases. Germline values: CDR1 SGHRS, CDR2 YFSETQ.

The V call is TRBV11-2, the J call TRBJ2-7; possible D gene TRBD1, 6 bases. This CDR3 region has 18 residues. V was shortened by 5 bases and J by 6 bases, with 29 bases between the two germline ends. CDR1 is SGHAT and CDR2 is FQNNGV in the germline V gene. The CDR3 DNA follows: TGTGCCAGCAGCACTCTCAGTACAGGGAACTCCGTCCGGGGCGAGCAGTACTTC. Translating it yields CASSTLSTGNSVRGEQYF.

The V and J genes are TRBV5-1 and TRBJ1-1, with D unresolved. The V and J ends lost 2 bases and 1 base respectively, with 12 bases between them. Per germline, CDR1 SGHRS and CDR2 YFSETQ. There are 15 residues in the CDR3. CDR3 DNA sequence: TGCGCCAGCAGCTTCGCTATTCCAGGGAACACTGAAGCTTTCTTT. Protein sequence: CASSFAIPGNTEAFF.

This chain joins TRBV7-8 and TRBJ1-1, with D perhaps TRBD1 (5 bases). V gave up 1 base and J gave up 4 bases, with 13 bases separating them. Germline V gene data show CDR1 as SGHVS and CDR2 as FQNEAQ. The CDR3 spans 15 residues. CDR3 loop: CASSLVLLQGTEAFF. The CDR3 DNA reads as TGTGCCAGCAGCTTAGTACTTTTGCAGGGCACTGAAGCTTTCTTT. The complete variable domain, with remaining parts taken from reference TRBV7-8 and TRBJ1-1, reads GAGVSQSPRYKVAKRGQDVALRCDPISGHVSLFWYQQALGQGPEFLTYFQNEAQLDKSGLPSDRFFAERPEGSVSTLKIQRTQQEDSAVYLCASSLVLLQGTEAFFGQGTRLTVV.

The chain has TRBV7-2 and TRBJ2-7, with 10 bases identical to TRBD2. Germline loops: CDR1 SGHTA, CDR2 FQGNSA. J was trimmed by 2 bases and V by 5 bases; bases with no gene match: 6. The length of the CDR3 is 15 residues. The CDR3 DNA reads as TGTGCCAGCAGCGTCCTAGCGGGGGAAACCTACGAGCAGTACTTC. This codes for CASSVLAGETYEQYF.

This chain links TRBV18 with TRBJ2-5; D perhaps matches TRBD2 (6 bases). V dropped 0 bases and J dropped 4 bases, with 9 bases sitting between them. Germline lookup yields CDR1 KGHSH and CDR2 LQKENI. This CDR3 spans 14 amino acids. The CDR3 reads CASSPPWDSETQYF. Here the CDR3 DNA reads TGTGCCAGCTCACCACCTTGGGACTCAGAGACCCAGTACTTC.